This TCR beta chain derives from a study of preoperative IRX-2 immunotherapy in early breast cancer. The germline CDR1 and CDR2 sequences are MDHEN and SYDVKM. The CDR3 is 15 amino acids. V lost 6 bases, J lost 4 bases, and 17 bases lay in between. TCRdb's table, derived via immunoSEQ multiplex PCR, lists solely in-frame clones and lacks some. The table lists 32,000 or so clones, roughly four fifths of them singletons. Treatment indicated: preoperative locoregional IRX-2 cytokine immunotherapy. Preoperative locoregional IRX-2 cytokine immunotherapy was tested in the phase Ib source study. The input for sequencing was lymph node tissue, taken from a patient treated with IRX-2 immunotherapy. This chain uses TRBV28 with TRBJ2-3; D unclear. The receptor comes from a human donor with breast cancer. In DNA, the CDR3 is TGTGCCAGCAGCCTAGAAAGACACCAGGCAGATACGCAGTATTTT. It translates to CASSLERHQADTQYF.